This TCR beta chain emerged from a study of T cell repertoires in cytomegalovirus infection. Study background: Shared public TCR beta signatures pointed to both CMV infection and a matching HLA type.

One entry per CDR3 protein results from TCRdb running MiXCR on the reads. The sample records some 320,000 distinct CDR3 sequences, 9.5% being singletons. Study observations and caveats: Of the TCR beta families, the public ones yielded a cumulative frequency that identified carriers of CMV plus the relevant HLA.

Germline V gene data show CDR1 as SEHNR and CDR2 as FQNEAQ (reference sequence). The CDR3 is made up of 16 amino acids. With 1 base clipped from V and 4 bases from J, the junction kept 7 bases outside the gene matches. This clonotype appeared many times. Its target is not known. The sequenced sample was PBMCs. The gene calls are TRBV7-9 and TRBJ2-3; 8 nucleotides line up with TRBD2. The sequence derives from a human donor in good health (CMV status not recorded). Some clones in this sample may be carry-over from other donors' samples. The CDR3 coding sequence is TGTGCCAGCAGCTTAGATCCCAGCGGGAGATCAGATACGCAGTATTTT. It specifies CASSLDPSGRSDTQYF.